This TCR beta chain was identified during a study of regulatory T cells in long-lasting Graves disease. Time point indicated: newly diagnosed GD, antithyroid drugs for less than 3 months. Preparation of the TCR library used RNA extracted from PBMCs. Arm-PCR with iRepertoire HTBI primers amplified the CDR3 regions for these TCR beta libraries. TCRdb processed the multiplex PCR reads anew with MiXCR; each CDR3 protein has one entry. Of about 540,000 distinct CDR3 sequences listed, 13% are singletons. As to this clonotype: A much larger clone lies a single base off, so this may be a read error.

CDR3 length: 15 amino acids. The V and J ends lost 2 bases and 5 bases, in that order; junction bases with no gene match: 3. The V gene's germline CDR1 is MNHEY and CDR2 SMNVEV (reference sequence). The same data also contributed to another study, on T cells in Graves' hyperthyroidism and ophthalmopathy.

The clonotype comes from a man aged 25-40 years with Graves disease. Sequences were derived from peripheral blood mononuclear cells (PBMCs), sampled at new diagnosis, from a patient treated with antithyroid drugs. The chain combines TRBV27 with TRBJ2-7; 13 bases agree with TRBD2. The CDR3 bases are TGTGCCAGCAGTTTAACCGGGACTAGCGGGAACGAGCAGTACTTC. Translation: CASSLTGTSGNEQYF.